The following is a T cell receptor beta chain sequence with its context. Sequencing used immunoSEQ multiplex PCR; TCRdb keeps in-frame clones, though not all of them. The sample carries hundreds of thousands of clones, 87% recorded once. The data derive from a study of shared T cell receptors in the human thymus. The sample was also reused in another study, on human thymus T cells. Turning to that study: Having corrective surgery for congenital heart defects, healthy Finnish infants were the ones who donated. Thymus was obtained from resections taken during corrective heart surgery. Gene usage for V and J segments appeared biased in thymic and blood repertoires. Highly overlapping thymic repertoires among unrelated individuals were reported in related research.

The source of this sequence is a boy under two years old with a congenital heart defect. The specimen was thymocytes.

The CDR3 reads CASSLCPGPICPVQFF. CDR3 bases: TGTGCCAGCAGTTTATGCCCAGGCCCCATATGTCCGGTTCAGTTCTTC. The chain employs TRBV28 and TRBJ2-1; no clear D gene. CDR1 and CDR2 from the germline V gene are MDHEN and SYDVKM. The CDR3 extends over 16 amino acids. Trimming removed 0 bases at V and 13 bases at J, with 22 bases between.